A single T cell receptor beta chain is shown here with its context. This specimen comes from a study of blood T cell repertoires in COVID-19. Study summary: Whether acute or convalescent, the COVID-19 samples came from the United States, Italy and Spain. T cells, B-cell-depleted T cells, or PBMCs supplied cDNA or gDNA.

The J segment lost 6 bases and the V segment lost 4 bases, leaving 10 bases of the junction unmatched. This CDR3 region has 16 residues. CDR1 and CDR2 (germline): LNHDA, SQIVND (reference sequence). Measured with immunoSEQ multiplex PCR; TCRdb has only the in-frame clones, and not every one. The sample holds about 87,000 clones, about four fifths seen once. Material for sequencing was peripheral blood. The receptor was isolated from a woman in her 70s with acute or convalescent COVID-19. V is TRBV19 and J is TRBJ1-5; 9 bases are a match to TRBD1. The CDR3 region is CASSTLQGAVRQPQHF. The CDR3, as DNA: TGTGCCAGTAGTACCTTACAGGGGGCGGTTCGTCAGCCCCAGCATTTT. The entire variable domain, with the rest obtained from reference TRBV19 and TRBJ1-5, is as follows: DGGITQSPKYLFRKEGQNVTLSCEQNLNHDAMYWYRQDPGQGLRLIYYSQIVNDFQKGDIAEGYSVSREKKESFPLTVTSAQKNPTAFYLCASSTLQGAVRQPQHFGDGTRLSIL.